This is a list of T cell receptor beta chains from one sample in a study of blood T cell repertoires in COVID-19. Assay: immunoSEQ multiplex PCR; the TCRdb copy retains only in-frame clones and omits some. The repertoire holds approximately 140,000 clones, with 87% as singletons. The sequencing input was peripheral blood. All receptors come from a man aged 80 or over with acute or convalescent COVID-19. Both conserved end residues are trimmed from each CDR3. Fields, in order: CDR3 length, V gene, J gene, clone size, CDR3 protein. Some rows have no size entry. The others give once, few or many, or a class for an expanded clone.

>12|TRBV29-1|TRBJ1-1|.
SARTASGNTEAF
>13|TRBV6-5|TRBJ2-7|.
ASSLYRDRGGEQY
>12|TRBV6-5|TRBJ1-2|.
ASSTRTGAYGYT
>14|TRBV3-1/TRBV3-2|TRBJ1-6|.
ASSQAAAGVNSPLH
>15|TRBV5-1|TRBJ2-3|.
ASSSNPGGGAADTQY
>13|TRBV10-3|TRBJ2-2|.
AIRGGTANTGELF
>16|TRBV21-1|TRBJ2-5|.
ASSKAMGWGGHQETQY
>17|TRBV19|TRBJ2-1|once
ASNLRLAGPQSSYNEQF
>14|TRBV4-2|TRBJ2-5|.
ASSQEGTGYRETQY
>13|TRBV6-6|TRBJ2-1|.
ASSYSASGSGEQF
>14|TRBV4-1|TRBJ2-2|.
ASSQDYGGQGGELF
>11|TRBV19|TRBJ1-6|.
ASKGTGYSPLH
>10|TRBV28|TRBJ1-2|.
ASSMKGGGYT
>10|TRBV27|TRBJ2-2|.
ASRPGGGELF
>13|TRBV2|TRBJ2-3|.
ASSDSGRKSDTQY
>14|TRBV9|TRBJ2-3|.
ASSVGEATRTDTQY
>12|TRBV2|TRBJ1-2|.
ASSERLLNYGYT
>15|TRBV19|TRBJ1-5|.
ASSMRALGGGNQPQH
>12|TRBV7-9|TRBJ2-7|.
ASSTTGHTYEQY
>11|TRBV5-1|TRBJ1-2|once
ASSSDSLYGYT
>11|TRBV21-1|TRBJ1-5|.
ASSNGGVGPQH
>15|TRBV3-1/TRBV3-2|TRBJ1-3|.
ASSLRQPGIGGNTIY
>13|TRBV5-1|TRBJ2-5|.
ASSRGAAGEETQY
>13|TRBV6-1|TRBJ2-7|once
ASSDERHGGRKQY
>12|TRBV11-1|TRBJ2-3|.
ASSLGTNTDTQY
>12|TRBV5-1|TRBJ2-5|.
ASSPTSGVETQY
>9|TRBV29-1|TRBJ2-2|.
SVANTGELF
>11|TRBV10-3|TRBJ2-7|.
AIREAGSYEQY
>12|TRBV3-1/TRBV3-2|TRBJ2-2|.
ASSQGTYTGELF
>13|TRBV28|TRBJ2-7|.
ASSLRTGSGYEQY
>11|TRBV6-6|TRBJ1-2|.
ARGGQGARGYT
>9|TRBV6-6|TRBJ1-1|.
ASSFQGGAF
>12|TRBV24-1|TRBJ1-2|.
ATSDFTASYGYT
>12|TRBV4-1|TRBJ1-1|.
ASSPQGPNTEAF
>13|TRBV11-1|TRBJ2-5|.
ASSSISGGEETQY
>16|TRBV28|TRBJ2-5|once
ASSLPWELDRGKETQY
>11|TRBV11-2|TRBJ1-4|.
ASSLGRQEKLF
>15|TRBV25-1|TRBJ2-6|.
ASSESGVGSGANVLT
>14|TRBV5-5|TRBJ2-2|.
ASSLVATLNTGELF
>14|TRBV5-1|TRBJ2-3|few
ASSSGLAARTDTQY